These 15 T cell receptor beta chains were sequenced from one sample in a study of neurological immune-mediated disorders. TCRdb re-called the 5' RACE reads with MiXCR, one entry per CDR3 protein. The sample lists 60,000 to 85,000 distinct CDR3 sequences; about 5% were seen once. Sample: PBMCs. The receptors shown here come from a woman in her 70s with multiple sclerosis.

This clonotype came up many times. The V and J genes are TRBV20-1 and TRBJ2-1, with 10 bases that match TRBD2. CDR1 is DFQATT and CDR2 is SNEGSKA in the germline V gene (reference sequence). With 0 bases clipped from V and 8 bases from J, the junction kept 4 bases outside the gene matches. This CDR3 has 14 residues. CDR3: CSARDGLAGDEQFF. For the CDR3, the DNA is TGCAGTGCTAGAGATGGGCTAGCGGGAGATGAGCAGTTCTTC.

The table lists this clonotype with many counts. The CDR3 DNA sequence: TGTGCCAGCAGGCCCCGACAGCATGTCTCTGGAAACACCATATATTTT. Protein product: CASRPRQHVSGNTIYF. V is TRBV12-3 or TRBV12-4 and J is TRBJ1-3; maybe TRBD1 (5 bases). With 6 bases removed from V and 0 bases from J, the gap between germline ends came to 15 bases. This CDR3 contains 16 residues.

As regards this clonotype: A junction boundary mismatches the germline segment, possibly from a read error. Here the CDR3 DNA reads TGTGCCAGCAGTCGACAGGGCGAGGATCAGCACCAGCATTTT. Translated, it gives CASSRQGEDQHQHF. The V and J genes are TRBV6-2 or TRBV6-3 and TRBJ1-5; TRBD1 aligns across 7 bases. The CDR3 runs 14 residues. CDR1 and CDR2 (germline): MNHEY, SVGEGT.

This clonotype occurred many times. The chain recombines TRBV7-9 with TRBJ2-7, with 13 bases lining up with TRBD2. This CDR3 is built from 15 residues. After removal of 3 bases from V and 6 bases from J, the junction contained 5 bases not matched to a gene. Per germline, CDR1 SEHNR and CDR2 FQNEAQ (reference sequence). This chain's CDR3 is CASSFGLAGDSEQYF. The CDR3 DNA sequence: TGTGCCAGCAGCTTTGGACTAGCGGGAGACTCCGAGCAGTACTTC.

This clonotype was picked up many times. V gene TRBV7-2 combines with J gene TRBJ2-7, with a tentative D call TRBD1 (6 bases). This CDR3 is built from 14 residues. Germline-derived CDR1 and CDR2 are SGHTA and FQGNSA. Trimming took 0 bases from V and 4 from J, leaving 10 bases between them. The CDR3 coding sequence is TGTGCCAGCAGCTTAGCGTCGGGACAATACGAGCAGTACTTC. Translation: CASSLASGQYEQYF.

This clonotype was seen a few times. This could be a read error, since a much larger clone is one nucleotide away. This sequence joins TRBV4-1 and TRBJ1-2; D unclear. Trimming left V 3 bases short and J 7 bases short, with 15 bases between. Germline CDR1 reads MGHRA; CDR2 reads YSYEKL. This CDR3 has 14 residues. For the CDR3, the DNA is TGCGCCAGCAGCCACATCTCGGGAGGGTCTGGCTACACCTTC. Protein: CASSHISGGSGYTF.

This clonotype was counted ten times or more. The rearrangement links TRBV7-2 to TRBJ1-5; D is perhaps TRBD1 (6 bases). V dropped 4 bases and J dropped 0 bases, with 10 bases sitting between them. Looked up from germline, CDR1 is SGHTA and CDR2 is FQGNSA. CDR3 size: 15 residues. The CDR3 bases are TGTGCCAGCAGCTCAGGGGAGTATAGCAATCAGCCCCAGCATTTT. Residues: CASSSGEYSNQPQHF.

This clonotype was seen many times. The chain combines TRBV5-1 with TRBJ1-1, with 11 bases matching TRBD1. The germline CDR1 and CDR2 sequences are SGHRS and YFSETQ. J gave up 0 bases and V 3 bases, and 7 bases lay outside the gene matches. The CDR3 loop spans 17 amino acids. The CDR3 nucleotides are TGCGCCAGCAGCTCGTCCCGGGACAGGGGGTTGAACACTGAAGCTTTCTTT. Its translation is CASSSSRDRGLNTEAFF.

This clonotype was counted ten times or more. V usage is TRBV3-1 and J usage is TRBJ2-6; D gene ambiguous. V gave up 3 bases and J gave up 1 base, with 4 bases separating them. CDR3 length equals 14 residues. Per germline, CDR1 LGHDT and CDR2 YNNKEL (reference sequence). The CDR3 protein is CASSQSSGANVLTF. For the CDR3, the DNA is TGTGCCAGCAGCCAGAGTTCTGGGGCCAACGTCCTGACTTTC.

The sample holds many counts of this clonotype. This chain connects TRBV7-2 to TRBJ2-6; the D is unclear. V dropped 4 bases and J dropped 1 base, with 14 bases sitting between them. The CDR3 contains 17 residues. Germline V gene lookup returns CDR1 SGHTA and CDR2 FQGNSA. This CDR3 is CASSSSLGLSGANVLTF. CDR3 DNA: TGTGCCAGCAGCTCCTCCCTAGGGCTTTCTGGGGCCAACGTCCTGACTTTC. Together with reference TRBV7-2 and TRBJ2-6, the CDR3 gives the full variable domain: GAGVSQSPSNKVTEKGKDVELRCDPISGHTALYWYRQSLGQGLEFLIYFQGNSAPDKSGLPSDRFSAERTGGSVSTLTIQRTQQEDSAVYLCASSSSLGLSGANVLTFGAGSRLTVL.

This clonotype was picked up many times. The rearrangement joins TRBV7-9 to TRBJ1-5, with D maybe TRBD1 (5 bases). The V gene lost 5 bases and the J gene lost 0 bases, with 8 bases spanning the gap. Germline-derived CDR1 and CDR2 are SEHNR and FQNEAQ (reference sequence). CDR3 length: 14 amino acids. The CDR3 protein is CASSRDGSNQPQHF. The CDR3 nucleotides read TGTGCCAGCAGCCGGGACGGTAGCAATCAGCCCCAGCATTTT.

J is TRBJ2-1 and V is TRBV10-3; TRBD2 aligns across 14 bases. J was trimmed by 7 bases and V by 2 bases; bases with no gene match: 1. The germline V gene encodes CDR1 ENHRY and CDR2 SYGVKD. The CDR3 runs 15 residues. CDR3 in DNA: TGTGCCATCAGTGAGGGGACTAGCGGGAGAAATGAGCAGTTCTTC. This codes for CAISEGTSGRNEQFF.

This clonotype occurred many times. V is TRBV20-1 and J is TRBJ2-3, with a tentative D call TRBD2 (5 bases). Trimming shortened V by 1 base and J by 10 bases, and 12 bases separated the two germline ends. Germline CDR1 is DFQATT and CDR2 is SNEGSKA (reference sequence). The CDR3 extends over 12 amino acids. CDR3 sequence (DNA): TGCAGTGCTAGAGGAGGGAACCTCGCGCAGTATTTT. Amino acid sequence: CSARGGNLAQYF.

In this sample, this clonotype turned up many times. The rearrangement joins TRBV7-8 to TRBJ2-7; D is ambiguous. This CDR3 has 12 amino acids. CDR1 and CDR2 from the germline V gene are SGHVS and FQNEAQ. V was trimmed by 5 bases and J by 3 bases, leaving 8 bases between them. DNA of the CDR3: TGTGCCAGCAGCCCCCCGAACTACGAGCAGTACTTC. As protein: CASSPPNYEQYF.

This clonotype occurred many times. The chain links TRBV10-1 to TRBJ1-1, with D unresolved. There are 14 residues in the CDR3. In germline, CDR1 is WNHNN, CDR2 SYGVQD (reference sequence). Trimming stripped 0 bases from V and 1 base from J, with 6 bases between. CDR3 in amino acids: CASSESLGNTEAFF. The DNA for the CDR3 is TGCGCCAGCAGTGAGTCGTTGGGGAACACTGAAGCTTTCTTT.